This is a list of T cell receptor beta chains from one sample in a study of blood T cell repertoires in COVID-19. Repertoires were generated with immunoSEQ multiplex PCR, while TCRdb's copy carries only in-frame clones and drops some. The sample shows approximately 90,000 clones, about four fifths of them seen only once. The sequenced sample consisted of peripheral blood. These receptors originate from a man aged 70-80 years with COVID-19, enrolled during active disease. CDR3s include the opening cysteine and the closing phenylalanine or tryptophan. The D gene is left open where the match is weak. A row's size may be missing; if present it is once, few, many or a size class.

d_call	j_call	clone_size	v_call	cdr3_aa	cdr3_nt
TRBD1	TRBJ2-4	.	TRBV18	CASSPPGQGANIQYF	TGTGCCAGCTCACCGCCCGGGCAGGGGGCGAACATTCAGTACTTC
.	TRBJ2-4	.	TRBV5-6	CASTLGGKNIQYF	TGTGCCAGCACCTTAGGGGGCAAAAACATTCAGTACTTC
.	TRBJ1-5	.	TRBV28	CATQVGGKEQPQHF	TGTGCCACCCAGGTCGGGGGGAAGGAACAGCCCCAGCATTTT
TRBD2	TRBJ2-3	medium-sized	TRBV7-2	CASSFRSGSGTDTQYF	TGTGCCAGCAGCTTCAGGAGCGGGAGCGGGACAGATACGCAGTATTTT
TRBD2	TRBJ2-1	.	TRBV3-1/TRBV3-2	CASSQDRGAGASSYNEQFF	TGTGCCAGCAGCCAAGATCGAGGCGCGGGAGCTAGCTCCTACAATGAGCAGTTCTTC
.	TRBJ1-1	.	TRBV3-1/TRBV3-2	CASSPRGWDTEAFF	TGTGCCAGCAGCCCGAGGGGGTGGGACACTGAAGCTTTCTTT
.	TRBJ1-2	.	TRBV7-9	CASSPSLVSGPDGYTF	TGTGCCAGCAGCCCTAGCTTAGTGTCAGGTCCCGATGGCTACACCTTC
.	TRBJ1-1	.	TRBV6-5	CASIPAGYTEAFF	TGTGCCAGCATCCCCGCGGGGTACACTGAAGCTTTCTTT
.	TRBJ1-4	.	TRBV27	CASSPLESLGREKLFF	TGTGCCAGCAGTCCCCTGGAGAGCCTAGGTCGGGAAAAACTGTTTTTT
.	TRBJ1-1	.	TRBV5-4	CASSLSTKLNTEAFF	TGTGCCAGCAGCTTGTCGACTAAACTGAACACTGAAGCTTTCTTT
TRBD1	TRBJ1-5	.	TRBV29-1	CSVGTGGNQPQHF	TGCAGCGTTGGGACAGGCGGCAATCAGCCCCAGCATTTT
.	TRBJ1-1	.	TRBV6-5	CASTHFSGVAFF	TGTGCCAGCACTCACTTTTCGGGGGTAGCTTTCTTT
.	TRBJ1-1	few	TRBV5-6	CASIYTGMGTEAFF	TGTGCCAGCATCTATACAGGGATGGGGACTGAAGCTTTCTTT
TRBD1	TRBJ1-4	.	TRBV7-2	CASSFRQGADEKLFF	TGTGCCAGCAGCTTCCGACAGGGGGCAGATGAAAAACTGTTTTTT
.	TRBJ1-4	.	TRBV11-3	CASSLEGGRANEKLFF	TGTGCCAGCAGCTTAGAGGGGGGACGAGCAAATGAAAAACTGTTTTTT
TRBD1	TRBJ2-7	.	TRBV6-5	CASSYGGTGTYEQYF	TGTGCCAGCAGTTACGGTGGGACAGGGACCTACGAGCAGTACTTC
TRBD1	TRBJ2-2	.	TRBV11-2	CASSRRDSPTGELFF	TGTGCCAGCAGCCGCAGGGACAGTCCCACCGGGGAGCTGTTTTTT
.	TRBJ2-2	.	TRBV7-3	CASSSSGTGELFF	TGTGCCAGCAGCTCCTCGGGTACGGGGGAGCTGTTTTTT
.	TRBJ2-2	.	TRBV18	CASSGGTGGTGELFF	TGTGCCAGCTCTGGAGGAACCGGAGGGACCGGGGAGCTGTTTTTT
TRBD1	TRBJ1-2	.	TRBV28	CASRFLNRGSGGYTF	TGTGCCAGTAGATTCCTAAACAGGGGATCGGGTGGCTACACCTTC
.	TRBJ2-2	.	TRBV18	CASSPPSGELFF	TGTGCCAGCTCACCGCCCAGCGGGGAGCTGTTTTTT
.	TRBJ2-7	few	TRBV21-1	CASSRPSPPDSTYEQYF	TGTGCCAGCAGCAGGCCATCCCCTCCGGACAGTACCTACGAGCAGTACTTC
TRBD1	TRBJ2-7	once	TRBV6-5	CASSYRDRAYEQYF	TGTGCCAGCAGTTACCGGGACAGGGCCTACGAGCAGTACTTC
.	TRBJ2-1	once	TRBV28	CASSSIGGENNEQFF	TGTGCCAGCAGTTCCATAGGGGGGGAAAACAATGAGCAGTTCTTC
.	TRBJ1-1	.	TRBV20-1	CSASDSVVSAFF	TGCAGTGCTAGTGATTCCGTCGTATCAGCTTTCTTT
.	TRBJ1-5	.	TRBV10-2	CASSYRDSNQPQHF	TGCGCCAGCAGTTACAGGGATAGCAATCAGCCCCAGCATTTT
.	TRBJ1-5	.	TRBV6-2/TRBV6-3	CASSSTRSNQPQHF	TGTGCCAGCAGTTCGACACGTAGCAATCAGCCCCAGCATTTT
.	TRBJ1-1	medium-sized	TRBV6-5	CASSFNVNTEAFF	TGTGCCAGCAGTTTCAATGTGAACACTGAAGCTTTCTTT
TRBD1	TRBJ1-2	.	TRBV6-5	CASSPTGGIGYGYTF	TGTGCCAGCAGCCCGACAGGGGGCATAGGCTATGGCTACACCTTC